Below, 18 T cell receptor beta chains from the same sample are listed, as sequenced in a study of blood T cell repertoires in COVID-19 (dated by TCRdb to the early 2020s). Libraries came from the immunoSEQ multiplex PCR assay. TCRdb mirrors the immuneACCESS table, restricted to in-frame sequences. Some clones are absent from its copies; in checked studies, under half trace to an unresolved V gene, and the reason for the others is unknown. The table for this sample lists 330,000 or so clones; under 95% of them were counted only once. The ten largest account for roughly 18% of the sample. Specimen: PBMCs or T cells enriched from blood (not recorded which). The origin of the receptors is a woman aged 25 to 45 who had recovered from COVID-19.

V usage is TRBV2 and J usage is TRBJ1-1; a possible D gene is TRBD1 (5 bases). The length of the CDR3 is 12 residues. CDR1 and CDR2 (germline): SNHLY, FYNNEI. Trimming shortened V by 9 bases and J by 8 bases, and 16 bases separated the two germline ends. The CDR3 protein is CARSVREGEAFF. The DNA of the CDR3 is TGTGCCAGATCCGTCAGGGAGGGGGAAGCTTTCTTT.

V usage is TRBV30 and J usage is TRBJ2-2; D is uncertain. The CDR3 spans 12 residues. V dropped 4 bases and J dropped 1 base, with 4 bases sitting between them. CDR1 is GTSNPN and CDR2 is SVGIG in the germline V gene (reference sequence). CDR3 amino acids: CAWTGNTGELFF. Written as DNA, the CDR3 is TGTGCCTGGACGGGGAACACCGGGGAGCTGTTTTTT.

The chain joins TRBV30 to TRBJ2-7; TRBD1 matches 7 bases. After removal of 2 bases from V and 3 bases from J, the junction contained 7 bases not matched to a gene. Germline CDR1 is GTSNPN and CDR2 is SVGIG (reference sequence). This CDR3 region has 14 residues. The CDR3 sequence is CAWSSRAGGYEQYF. CDR3 coding DNA: TGTGCCTGGAGTTCCCGGGCAGGGGGCTACGAGCAGTACTTC.

Written as DNA, the CDR3 is TGTGCCACCAGTCCCATGAGGGATAATGAGCAGTTCTTC. This translates into CATSPMRDNEQFF. The chain carries TRBV24-1 and TRBJ2-1; D might be TRBD2 (5 bases). The germline CDR1 and CDR2 sequences are KGHDR and SFDVKD. CDR3 size: 13 residues. Trimming removed 6 bases from V and 7 bases from J, with 12 bases in between.

The CDR3 DNA reads TGTGCCAGCAGACTGGGGCTAGATGGGACCGGGGAGCTGTTTTTT. Protein: CASRLGLDGTGELFF. This sequence joins TRBV27 and TRBJ2-2; weak D call: TRBD1 (5 bases). This CDR3 region has 15 residues. CDR1 and CDR2 (germline): MNHEY, SMNVEV (reference sequence). V shed 6 bases and J shed 5 bases, with 16 bases lying between them.

This rearrangement joins TRBV11-2 to TRBJ2-7, with 7 positions matching TRBD2. Germline assignment: CDR1 SGHAT and CDR2 FQNNGV. Trimming took 3 bases from V and 4 from J; bases not matched to a gene: 9. CDR3 length equals 15 residues. The CDR3 protein is CASSFQNLAAYEQYF. The CDR3 DNA reads TGTGCCAGCAGCTTCCAGAACCTAGCGGCTTACGAGCAGTACTTC.

CDR3 coding DNA: TGTGCCAGCAACATACAGGGGGGTGGCTACACCTTC. It encodes CASNIQGGGYTF. J is TRBJ1-2 and V is TRBV12-3 or TRBV12-4; 8 bases match TRBD1. The CDR3 runs to 12 residues. Trimming took 7 bases from V and 7 from J; bases not matched to a gene: 5.

The J gene is TRBJ2-1, the V gene TRBV7-3; perhaps TRBD2 as D (5 bases). V dropped 5 bases and J dropped 0 bases, with 17 bases sitting between them. CDR1 is SGHTA, CDR2 FQGTGA, per germline. This CDR3 contains 17 residues. CDR3 nucleotides: TGTGCCAGCAGCATCAACCCCCCGGGGAGCTCCTACAATGAGCAGTTCTTC. Amino acid sequence: CASSINPPGSSYNEQFF.

The rearrangement uses TRBV6-2 or TRBV6-3 and TRBJ2-7, with 10 bases lining up with TRBD1. CDR1 and CDR2 (germline): MNHEY, SVGEGT. The CDR3 totals 14 residues. The junction had 4 bases not matched to a gene; V was cut back by 6 bases and J by 2 bases. The CDR3 sequence is CASSLGQGAYEQYF. CDR3 bases: TGTGCCAGCAGCCTTGGACAGGGGGCCTACGAGCAGTACTTC.

The rearrangement uses TRBV7-3 and TRBJ2-3, with unresolved D. CDR3 size: 15 residues. CDR1 SGHTA and CDR2 FQGTGA come from the germline V gene. With 0 bases removed from V and 3 bases from J, the gap between germline ends came to 10 bases. CDR3 amino acids: CASSLTWAATDTQYF. The CDR3 DNA follows: TGTGCCAGCAGCTTAACGTGGGCCGCAACAGATACGCAGTATTTT.

The V and J genes are TRBV4-1 and TRBJ2-1, with D unclear. This CDR3 spans 15 amino acids. Germline V CDR1 and CDR2: MGHRA, YSYEKL. V was clipped by 1 base and J by 5 bases, with 12 bases between them. CDR3 sequence reads: CASSQGSRFNNEQFF. As DNA, the CDR3 is TGCGCCAGCAGCCAAGGGTCTAGATTTAACAATGAGCAGTTCTTC.

This chain links TRBV5-5 with TRBJ1-3, with D unresolved. Germline V gene data show CDR1 as SGHKS and CDR2 as YYEKEE (reference sequence). Trimming removed 0 bases at V and 0 bases at J, with 4 bases between. CDR3 length: 14 residues. As DNA, the CDR3 is TGTGCCAGCAGCTTGGTCAGCTCTGGAAACACCATATATTTT. The encoded protein is CASSLVSSGNTIYF.

With regard to this clone: An end of the junction does not agree with germline; a read error may underlie this. This chain connects TRBV28 to TRBJ2-1; TRBD2 matches 8 bases. CDR3 length: 14 residues. Germline V gene lookup returns CDR1 MDHEN and CDR2 SYDVKM. CDR3 loop: CASSPHSGGPGGIF. The DNA of the CDR3 is TGTGCCAGCAGTCCCCACAGCGGGGGTCCTGGAGGGATCTTC.

This rearrangement joins TRBV29-1 to TRBJ2-3; 11 nucleotides line up with TRBD1. With V trimmed by 3 bases and J by 4 bases, 3 bases remained unmatched. The CDR3 has 14 residues. CDR1 is SQVTM and CDR2 is ANQGSEA in the germline V gene. In nucleotides, the CDR3 is TGCAGCGTTGAGGACAGGGGGCGACCAGATACGCAGTATTTT. This sequence encodes CSVEDRGRPDTQYF.

The chain employs TRBV3-1 (or the pseudogene TRBV3-2) and TRBJ1-1, with D possibly TRBD1 on 6 matching bases. Trimming left V 8 bases short and J 4 bases short, with 26 bases between. CDR1 is LGHDT, CDR2 YNNKEL, per germline (reference sequence). The CDR3 extends over 17 amino acids. The CDR3 loop reads CASSFEGLQGLGTEAFF. DNA for the CDR3: TGTGCCAGCTCTTTTGAGGGGCTACAGGGCTTGGGCACTGAAGCTTTCTTT.

The chain recombines TRBV18 with TRBJ2-2, with 8 bases identical to TRBD2. The CDR3 spans 16 residues. The germline V gene has CDR1 KGHSH and CDR2 LQKENI. The ends lost 4 bases at V and 6 bases at J; junction bases unmatched: 10. The CDR3 DNA reads as TGTGCCAGCTCACAGCGACTAGCGAGAATGCCCGGGGAGCTGTTTTTT. Its protein is CASSQRLARMPGELFF.

The J gene is TRBJ1-1, the V gene TRBV2, with D unclear. The V gene lost 2 bases and the J gene lost 2 bases, with 15 bases spanning the gap. The CDR3 runs 16 residues. Germline assignment: CDR1 SNHLY and CDR2 FYNNEI. CDR3 bases: TGTGCCAGCAGTGAACCCCCTTGGATACTAAACACTGAAGCTTTCTTT. It is translated as CASSEPPWILNTEAFF.

As DNA, the CDR3 is TGTGCCAGCAGATCCCTAGCGGACCCCACAGATACGCAGTATTTT. Translated, it gives CASRSLADPTDTQYF. The chain links TRBV6-4 to TRBJ2-3; 7 bases fit TRBD2. J lost 2 bases, V lost 6 bases, and 8 bases had no gene match. Germline CDR1 is MRHNA and CDR2 is SNTAGT. This CDR3 region has 15 residues.